These T cell receptor beta chains were read from a single sample in a study of blood T cell repertoires in COVID-19. The protocol was immunoSEQ multiplex PCR, while the TCRdb copy is restricted to in-frame clones and leaves out a portion. The sample holds a few hundred thousand clones, roughly 80% seen once. The sequenced material came from peripheral blood. All receptors derive from a human donor with acute or convalescent COVID-19. The donor label of this sample is uncertain. The CDR3 runs from the conserved cysteine through the conserved F or W. D genes are given only for firm matches. Not all rows give a size; the values are once, few, many and, for expanded clones, a class.

.	TRBD1	TRBV30	TRBJ1-4	TGTGCCTGGAACCGGGACAGGAATGAAAAACTGTTTTTT	CAWNRDRNEKLFF
.	.	TRBV6-2/TRBV6-3	TRBJ2-5	TGTGCCAGCAGTTACTCCGGGAGAACGGAGACCCAGTACTTC	CASSYSGRTETQYF
once	.	TRBV19	TRBJ1-2	TGTGCCAGTAGTATCGTCAGGGTACGCTATGGCTACACCTTC	CASSIVRVRYGYTF
.	TRBD1	TRBV2	TRBJ2-2	TGTGCCAGCAGTCCACGGACAGGGGGCCCCGGGGAGCTGTTTTTT	CASSPRTGGPGELFF
.	.	TRBV19	TRBJ1-2	TGTGCCAGTATCACGGGGAACTATGGCTACACCTTC	CASITGNYGYTF
.	.	TRBV6-5	TRBJ1-1	TGTGCCAGCAGCGTTAGACTGACAGGAAACACTGAAGCTTTCTTT	CASSVRLTGNTEAFF
once	TRBD2	TRBV19	TRBJ2-2	TGTGCCAGTAGTGAGGAACTAGCGGGGGGGAACACCGGGGAGCTGTTTTTT	CASSEELAGGNTGELFF
.	TRBD1	TRBV4-2	TRBJ2-1	TGTGCCAGCAGCCAGAAGGGACAGAGCTCCTACAATGAGCAGTTCTTC	CASSQKGQSSYNEQFF
.	.	TRBV21-1	TRBJ2-7	TGTGCCAGCAGCAAATATAGCAGCCCAGCACACTACGAGCAGTACTTC	CASSKYSSPAHYEQYF
.	TRBD1	TRBV2	TRBJ1-4	TGTGCCAGCAGTGAGGGGACAGGGGTCCGGGGAAATGAAAAACTGTTTTTT	CASSEGTGVRGNEKLFF
once	.	TRBV2	TRBJ2-3	TGTGCCAGCTCCTCTGGGGGCCGATTCACAGATACGCAGTATTTT	CASSSGGRFTDTQYF
.	.	TRBV15	TRBJ1-1	TGTGCCACCAGCTCTGGACACCTTGAAGCTTTCTTT	CATSSGHLEAFF
.	TRBD1	TRBV27	TRBJ1-2	TGTGCCAGCAGTCCCCCCCCTGGGGACAGGAGCTATGGCTACACCTTC	CASSPPPGDRSYGYTF
.	.	TRBV19	TRBJ1-2	TGTGCCAGTAGTATCACCCCAGGTGGCTACACCTTC	CASSITPGGYTF
.	TRBD1	TRBV7-9	TRBJ2-1	TGTGCCAGCAGCTCAATAGGACAGGCGCTTGGTTCCTACAATGAGCAGTTCTTC	CASSSIGQALGSYNEQFF